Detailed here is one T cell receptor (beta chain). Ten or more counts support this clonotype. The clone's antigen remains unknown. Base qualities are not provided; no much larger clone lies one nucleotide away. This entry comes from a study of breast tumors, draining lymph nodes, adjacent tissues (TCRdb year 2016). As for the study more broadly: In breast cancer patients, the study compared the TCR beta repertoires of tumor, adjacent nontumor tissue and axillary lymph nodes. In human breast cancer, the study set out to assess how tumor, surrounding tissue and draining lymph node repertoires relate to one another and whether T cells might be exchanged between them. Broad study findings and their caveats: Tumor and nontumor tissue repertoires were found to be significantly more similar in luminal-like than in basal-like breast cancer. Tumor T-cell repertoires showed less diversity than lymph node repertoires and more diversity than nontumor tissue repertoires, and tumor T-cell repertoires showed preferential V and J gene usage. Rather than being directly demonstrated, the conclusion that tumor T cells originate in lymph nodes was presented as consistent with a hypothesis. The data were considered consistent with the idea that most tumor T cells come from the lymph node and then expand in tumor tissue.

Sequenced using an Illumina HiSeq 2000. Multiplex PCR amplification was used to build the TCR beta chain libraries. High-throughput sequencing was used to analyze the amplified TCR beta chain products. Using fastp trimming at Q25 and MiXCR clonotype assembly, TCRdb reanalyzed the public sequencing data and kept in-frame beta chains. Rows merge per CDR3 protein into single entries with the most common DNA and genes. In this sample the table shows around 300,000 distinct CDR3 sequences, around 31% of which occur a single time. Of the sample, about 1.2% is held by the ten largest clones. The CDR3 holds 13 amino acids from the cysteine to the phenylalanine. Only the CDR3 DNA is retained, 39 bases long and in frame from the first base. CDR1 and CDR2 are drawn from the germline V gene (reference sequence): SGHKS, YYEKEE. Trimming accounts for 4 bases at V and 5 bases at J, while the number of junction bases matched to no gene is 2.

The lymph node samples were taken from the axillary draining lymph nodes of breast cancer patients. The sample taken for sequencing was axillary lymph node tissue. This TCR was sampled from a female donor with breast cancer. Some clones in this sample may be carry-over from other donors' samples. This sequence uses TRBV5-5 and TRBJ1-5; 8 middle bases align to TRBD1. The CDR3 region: CASSPTGDQPQHF. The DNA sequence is TGTGCCAGCAGCCCGACAGGGGATCAGCCCCAGCATTTT.